These 29 T cell receptor beta chains were all obtained from the same sample, sequenced in a study of blood T cell repertoires in COVID-19. Profiled with immunoSEQ multiplex PCR; TCRdb holds only in-frame clones, not every one. The data contain 410,000 or so clones, approximately 90% of them singletons. Sequencing was carried out using peripheral blood. The receptors come from a woman in her twenties or thirties with active or convalescent COVID-19.

This clone occurred many times. V is TRBV28 and J is TRBJ1-5, with D uncertain. From germline, CDR1 is MDHEN and CDR2 SYDVKM. The CDR3 has 14 amino acids. The ends were cut back, 5 bases at V and 7 bases at J, with 15 bases in the middle. The CDR3, as DNA: TGTGCCAGCAGTCCCGCCAGCGGGGTGCAGCCCCAGCATTTT. It encodes CASSPASGVQPQHF.

V and J are TRBV3-1 (or the pseudogene TRBV3-2) and TRBJ1-4; 11 bases line up with TRBD1. The germline CDR1 and CDR2 sequences are LGHDT and YNNKEL (reference sequence). Unmatched junction bases numbered 8, after V lost 0 bases and J lost 5 bases. The CDR3 contains 18 residues. The CDR3 reads CASSQDRTGGGQNEKLFF. CDR3 coding DNA: TGTGCCAGCAGCCAAGATCGGACAGGGGGCGGTCAAAATGAAAAACTGTTTTTT.

This chain joins TRBV29-1 and TRBJ2-3, with 10 nucleotides matching TRBD2. From germline, CDR1 is SQVTM and CDR2 ANQGSEA. CDR3 length: 16 residues. After removal of 8 bases from V and 2 bases from J, the junction contained 13 bases not matched to a gene. The CDR3 bases are TGCAGCTCCCACACAATAGCGGGAGGCCACACAGATACGCAGTATTTT. The encoded protein is CSSHTIAGGHTDTQYF.

The rearrangement joins TRBV15 to TRBJ2-1; 7 positions match TRBD1. Germline assignment: CDR1 LNHNV and CDR2 YYDKDF (reference sequence). The CDR3 is 14 residues long. Losses at the gene ends were 5 bases for V and 5 bases for J; bases not matched to a gene: 6. CDR3 residues: CATSERDRNNEQFF. As DNA, the CDR3 is TGTGCCACCAGCGAAAGGGACAGAAACAATGAGCAGTTCTTC.

This clone has just a few counts. This chain links TRBV6-5 with TRBJ1-1; 7 bases are a match to TRBD1. This CDR3 has 15 amino acids. With 6 bases clipped from V and 5 bases from J, the junction kept 12 bases outside the gene matches. Looked up from germline, CDR1 is MNHEY and CDR2 is SVGAGI. The CDR3 coding sequence is TGTGCCAGCAGCGATCCTCCCAGGGGGGAAACTGAAGCTTTCTTT. It translates to CASSDPPRGETEAFF.

This chain joins TRBV2 and TRBJ1-2, with D tentatively TRBD1 (6 bases). The CDR3 runs 13 residues. V was pared by 1 base and J by 8 bases, with 11 bases between. From germline, CDR1 is SNHLY and CDR2 FYNNEI. For the CDR3, the DNA is TGTGCCAGCAGTGAAGAGACAGGAGGCGGCTACACCTTC. It yields the protein CASSEETGGGYTF.

V is TRBV18 and J is TRBJ1-2; weak D call: TRBD1 (5 bases). CDR3 length: 14 amino acids. CDR1 is KGHSH and CDR2 is LQKENI in the germline V gene. V dropped 6 bases and J dropped 8 bases, with 19 bases sitting between them. In nucleotides, the CDR3 is TGTGCCAGCTCTCTTCGACAGACTCCCTCCGGCTACACCTTC. Protein product: CASSLRQTPSGYTF.

The genes are TRBV9 and TRBJ2-6; 8 nucleotides align to TRBD1. The ends lost 2 bases at V and 6 bases at J; junction bases unmatched: 10. The CDR3 spans 17 residues. Per germline, CDR1 SGDLS and CDR2 YYNGEE. Here the CDR3 DNA reads TGTGCCAGCAGCGTGGGACAGGCGACTCTCAAGGCCAACGTCCTGACTTTC. Its translation is CASSVGQATLKANVLTF.

This clone was observed once. This rearrangement joins TRBV6-5 to TRBJ2-1, with a weak D call TRBD1 (5 bases). Germline V gene data show CDR1 as MNHEY and CDR2 as SVGAGI. V shed 6 bases and J shed 11 bases, with 14 bases lying between them. The CDR3 spans 12 residues. CDR3 coding DNA: TGTGCCAGCAGCGGACCTCAGGGAAAGCAGTTCTTC. Protein: CASSGPQGKQFF.

CDR3 residues: CASSLPGLEDTGELFF. Written as DNA, the CDR3 is TGTGCCAGCAGCTTACCGGGACTCGAGGACACCGGGGAGCTGTTTTTT. The V call is TRBV5-4, the J call TRBJ2-2; D perhaps matches TRBD2 (6 bases). This CDR3 contains 16 residues. Trimming cost V 2 bases and J 3 bases, with 14 bases left between them. Germline values: CDR1 SGHNT, CDR2 YYREEE (reference sequence).

The rearrangement joins TRBV4-2 to TRBJ1-1; D gene uncertain. CDR3 size: 14 residues. Germline V CDR1 and CDR2: LGHNA, YNFKEQ. V was trimmed by 0 bases and J by 5 bases, leaving 10 bases between them. The CDR3 coding sequence is TGTGCCAGCAGCCAAGAAAGCTCGGGGACTGAAGCTTTCTTT. Its protein is CASSQESSGTEAFF.

V usage is TRBV19 and J usage is TRBJ1-2, with D hard to call. V was pared by 6 bases and J by 2 bases, with 19 bases between. Germline CDR1 LNHDA, CDR2 SQIVND (reference sequence). The CDR3 length is 16 residues. CDR3: CASSEDGPAFNYGYTF. For the CDR3, the DNA is TGTGCCAGTAGCGAAGATGGGCCAGCTTTCAACTATGGCTACACCTTC.

This clone was observed a few times. The chain joins TRBV4-1 to TRBJ1-1, with TRBD1 as a possible D gene (5 bases). The CDR3 length is 18 residues. Germline V gene sequence: CDR1 MGHRA, CDR2 YSYEKL. The germline V and J ends were trimmed by 0 bases and 0 bases, with 17 bases remaining between them. In DNA, the CDR3 is TGCGCCAGCAGCCAAGATCGGGGGGTTGGGGGAATGAACACTGAAGCTTTCTTT. It encodes CASSQDRGVGGMNTEAFF.

The genes are TRBV3-1 (or the pseudogene TRBV3-2) and TRBJ1-2; 8 bases align to TRBD1. The V gene end was trimmed by 4 bases and the J gene end by 0 bases; junction bases not matched to a gene: 13. The length of the CDR3 is 18 residues. From germline, CDR1 is LGHDT and CDR2 YNNKEL (reference sequence). The CDR3 loop reads CASSPRPGQVDTNYGYTF. In nucleotides, the CDR3 is TGTGCCAGCAGCCCGCGACCGGGACAGGTCGACACTAACTATGGCTACACCTTC.

This clone was seen only once. The rearrangement uses TRBV28 and TRBJ2-7; possible D gene TRBD2, 5 bases. Trimming removed 0 bases from V and 1 base from J, with 7 bases in between. This CDR3 has 14 residues. Per the germline V gene, CDR1 is MDHEN and CDR2 is SYDVKM. In DNA, the CDR3 is TGTGCCAGCAGTTTATGGGGAGAGTCCTACGAGCAGTACTTC. Its protein is CASSLWGESYEQYF.

This chain connects TRBV18 to TRBJ1-2; maybe TRBD1 (6 bases). This CDR3 region has 15 residues. V lost 5 bases to trimming and J lost 3 bases, with 16 bases between them. CDR1 is KGHSH, CDR2 LQKENI, per germline. Written as DNA, the CDR3 is TGTGCCAGCTCAGAAACACAGGGTTGGGACTATGGCTACACCTTC. It specifies CASSETQGWDYGYTF.

The V gene is TRBV19, the J gene TRBJ2-1, with 7 bases lining up with TRBD1. The CDR3 extends over 17 amino acids. Trimming took 4 bases from V and 4 from J; bases not matched to a gene: 13. Germline lookup yields CDR1 LNHDA and CDR2 SQIVND (reference sequence). The CDR3 nucleotides are TGTGCCAGTAGTACCACACAGACCGGGACAGTTTACAATGAGCAGTTCTTC. Amino acids: CASSTTQTGTVYNEQFF.

The chain couples TRBV5-6 to TRBJ2-4, with 9 positions matching TRBD1. The CDR3 runs to 17 residues. Germline V gene data show CDR1 as SGHDT and CDR2 as YYEEEE. V was pared by 2 bases and J by 0 bases, with 6 bases of the junction left unmatched. DNA of the CDR3: TGTGCCAGCAGCTTCACGGGACAGGGACTAGCCAAAAACATTCAGTACTTC. Residues: CASSFTGQGLAKNIQYF.

The chain links TRBV3-1 (or the pseudogene TRBV3-2) to TRBJ1-5; D gene ambiguous. CDR1 and CDR2 from the germline V gene are LGHDT and YNNKEL (reference sequence). V lost 1 base and J 1 base, leaving 5 bases between the germline ends. The CDR3 runs 14 residues. CDR3 nucleotide sequence: TGTGCCAGCAGCCAAGGGCGGAGCAATCAGCCCCAGCATTTT. Protein product: CASSQGRSNQPQHF.

This chain joins TRBV4-1 and TRBJ1-4; 8 bases align to TRBD1. CDR1 and CDR2 from the germline V gene are MGHRA and YSYEKL. This CDR3 has 17 amino acids. V trimming: 0 bases; J trimming: 3 bases; junction bases outside the gene matches: 6. CDR3 region: CASSQEHRGVPNEKLFF. The DNA for the CDR3 is TGCGCCAGCAGCCAAGAACACAGGGGGGTTCCTAATGAAAAACTGTTTTTT.

V usage is TRBV29-1 and J usage is TRBJ1-1, with no clear D. Germline V lookup: CDR1 SQVTM, CDR2 ANQGSEA. The length of the CDR3 is 11 residues. Trimming took off 6 bases at V and 6 bases at J, with 11 bases between the two ends. Here the CDR3 reads CSVGRSSEAFF. The CDR3 DNA sequence: TGCAGCGTCGGTCGGTCCTCTGAAGCTTTCTTT.

This sequence joins TRBV4-1 and TRBJ1-2; D remains ambiguous. CDR1 is MGHRA and CDR2 is YSYEKL in the germline V gene. There are 13 residues in the CDR3. The V and J ends lost 0 bases and 6 bases respectively, with 8 bases between them. This CDR3 reads CASSQDLTDGYTF. DNA for the CDR3: TGCGCCAGCAGCCAAGATCTAACAGATGGCTACACCTTC.

The CDR3 sequence: CASSEGAGGYEQYF. CDR3 nucleotide sequence: TGTGCCAGCAGTGAAGGGGCAGGGGGCTACGAGCAGTACTTC. The chain recombines TRBV2 with TRBJ2-7; 7 nucleotides agree with TRBD1. Germline V CDR1 and CDR2: SNHLY, FYNNEI. V trimming: 1 base; J trimming: 3 bases; junction bases outside the gene matches: 3. This CDR3 has 14 amino acids.

The chain carries TRBV29-1 and TRBJ1-2; D not resolved. V lost 2 bases and J lost 2, with 9 bases in between. The CDR3 contains 13 residues. CDR1 is SQVTM and CDR2 is ANQGSEA in the germline V gene. As DNA, the CDR3 is TGCAGCGTTGAACCTAGAGGAAACTATGGCTACACCTTC. Protein product: CSVEPRGNYGYTF.

This clone was counted a few times. V usage is TRBV18 and J usage is TRBJ2-1; unclear D gene. Trimming took 3 bases from V and 6 from J, leaving 3 bases between them. CDR3 length equals 11 residues. Germline CDR1 and CDR2: KGHSH and LQKENI. CDR3 DNA: TGTGCCAGCTCACCTCTCAATGAGCAGTTCTTC. It yields the protein CASSPLNEQFF.

The V and J genes are TRBV7-2 and TRBJ1-1; 7 bases match TRBD1. V trimming: 5 bases; J trimming: 10 bases; junction bases outside the gene matches: 10. CDR1 and CDR2 from the germline V gene are SGHTA and FQGNSA. The CDR3 runs to 13 residues. DNA of the CDR3: TGTGCCAGCAGCCTCACAGGGGAGACGAGAGCTTTCTTT. Amino acid sequence: CASSLTGETRAFF. Combining the CDR3 with reference TRBV7-2 and TRBJ1-1 gives the whole variable domain GAGVSQSPSNKVTEKGKDVELRCDPISGHTALYWYRQSLGQGLEFLIYFQGNSAPDKSGLPSDRFSAERTGGSVSTLTIQRTQQEDSAVYLCASSLTGETRAFFGQGTRLTVV.

J is TRBJ2-2 and V is TRBV5-1; possibly TRBD1 for D (6 bases). Between the trimmed V and J ends, which lost 3 bases and 5 bases, there was a span of 11 bases. Per the germline V gene, CDR1 is SGHRS and CDR2 is YFSETQ. The CDR3 runs to 14 residues. The CDR3 DNA reads as TGCGCCAGCAGCTCGGACGACAGGACCGGGGAGCTGTTTTTT. Protein: CASSSDDRTGELFF. The full variable domain, completed using reference TRBV5-1 and TRBJ2-2, is KAGVTQTPRYLIKTRGQQVTLSCSPISGHRSVSWYQQTPGQGLQFLFEYFSETQRNKGNFPGRFSGRQFSNSRSEMNVSTLELGDSALYLCASSSDDRTGELFFGEGSRLTVL.

CDR3 region: CASSLGGSLEEQYF. For the CDR3, the DNA is TGCGCCAGCAGCTTGGGCGGCTCCTTGGAAGAGCAGTACTTC. This chain connects TRBV5-1 to TRBJ2-7, with unresolved D. Germline values: CDR1 SGHRS, CDR2 YFSETQ. The length of the CDR3 is 14 residues. The V and J ends lost 0 bases and 7 bases respectively, with 14 bases between them.

The V call is TRBV7-2, the J call TRBJ2-7; TRBD2 matches 9 bases. V trimming: 0 bases; J trimming: 2 bases; junction bases outside the gene matches: 2. Germline V gene lookup returns CDR1 SGHTA and CDR2 FQGNSA. The CDR3 has 15 amino acids. CDR3 amino acids: CASSLAAGGAYEQYF. The CDR3 DNA sequence: TGTGCCAGCAGCTTAGCGGCGGGAGGGGCCTACGAGCAGTACTTC.